This is a list of T cell receptor beta chains from one sample in a study of blood T cell repertoires in COVID-19. Clones were sequenced by immunoSEQ multiplex PCR, and TCRdb holds only the in-frame ones, with some missing. The profile shows 400,000 to 550,000 clones, about 85% of them singletons. The specimen sequenced was PBMCs or T cells enriched from blood (not recorded which). The receptors here all came from a woman aged 18 to 35 with acute COVID-19. Each CDR3 is given with its conserved first and last residue. A D gene is named only where the DNA matches it firmly. Where a row states a size, it is once, few, many or the class of an expanded clone; other rows omit it.

j_call v_call d_call clone_size cdr3_nt cdr3_aa
TRBJ2-5 TRBV6-5 NA NA TGTGCCAGCAGTTACTCTGGGGGGAGGCAAGAGACCCAGTACTTC CASSYSGGRQETQYF
TRBJ1-2 TRBV11-3 NA NA TGTGCCAGCAGCTTAGATGGAGGCAGGAGCACCTTC CASSLDGGRSTF
TRBJ1-1 TRBV5-4 NA NA TGTGCCAGCAGCCGAGGACAGCGTGAAAGTGAAGCTTTCTTT CASSRGQRESEAFF
TRBJ2-2 TRBV6-2/TRBV6-3 NA NA TGTGCCAGCAGGCCTATAGAAACCGGGGAGCTGTTTTTT CASRPIETGELFF
TRBJ2-7 TRBV5-1 NA NA TGCGCCAGCAGAGTGGACAGAGCCTACGAGCAGTACTTC CASRVDRAYEQYF
TRBJ1-1 TRBV7-8 NA NA TGTGCCAGCAGCTTAGAACGAGTGACAATCAGATCTGAAGCTTTCTTT CASSLERVTIRSEAFF
TRBJ2-7 TRBV11-2 TRBD1 NA TGTGCCAGCAGCTTGGACAGGATGAACGAGCAGTACTTC CASSLDRMNEQYF
TRBJ2-5 TRBV4-2 NA NA TGTGCCAGCAGCCAAGACGGGCAGGGGCAAAAGACCCAGTACTTC CASSQDGQGQKTQYF
TRBJ1-6 TRBV7-2 TRBD1 NA TGTGCCAGCAGTTCGGACAGGGGGAATTCACCCCTCCACTTT CASSSDRGNSPLHF
TRBJ1-2 TRBV18 TRBD1 NA TGTGCCAGCTCACAAAACCGACAGGGGTATAACTATGGCTACACCTTC CASSQNRQGYNYGYTF
TRBJ1-2 TRBV27 NA NA TGTGCCAGCAGTCCTCTTAGCTTTTTCGGTGGCTACACCTTC CASSPLSFFGGYTF
TRBJ2-7 TRBV1 NA once TGCACCTCCTCAGCGGGGCTAGCTGGGACCTACGAGCAGTACTTC CTSSAGLAGTYEQYF
TRBJ2-1 TRBV5-4 TRBD2 NA TGTGCCAGCAGCTTGGGACTAGCGGACGTCAATGAGCAGTTCTTC CASSLGLADVNEQFF
TRBJ2-5 TRBV10-3 NA NA TGTGCCATCAGCTCAGGGATTGGGGAGACCCAGTACTTC CAISSGIGETQYF
TRBJ2-7 TRBV15 TRBD2 NA TGTGCCACCAGCAGCCGGACTAGCCGAACCTACGAGCAGTACTTC CATSSRTSRTYEQYF